This T cell receptor (beta chain) derives from a study of post-analysis software for immune sequencing data. Study overall: In terms of disease course, relapsing-remitting, secondary progressive and progressive-relapsing multiple sclerosis were included. Study-level results: Five TRBV segments, including TRBV5-6, TRBV5-1 and TRBV20-1, were more frequent in patients than controls. For normalized Chao1 diversity, multiple sclerosis patients scored significantly lower than controls did. Under the F measure, samples that were prepared in one batch clustered strongly together.

This clonotype was counted between two and nine times. The antigen is unknown. Incorporated into the TCR beta cDNA libraries were unique molecular identifiers, which served to reduce PCR and sequencing biases. About half a million cDNA molecules were recovered from an input of 1 to 10 million T cells. From the PCR reads, TCRdb called clonotypes with MiXCR, one entry per CDR3 protein. The profile shows about 770,000 distinct CDR3 sequences, 35% to 55% of them singletons. CDR3 length: 13 residues. CDR1 and CDR2 from the germline V gene are SGHRS and YFSETQ. V lost 1 base, J lost 6 bases, and 8 bases lay in between.

The origin of this receptor is a girl between 10 and 17 years old with multiple sclerosis. V and J are TRBV5-1 and TRBJ1-5; no definite D call. Material: blood. As DNA, the CDR3 is TGCGCCAGCAGCTTGCCCGACGGTCAGCCCCAGCATTTT. As protein: CASSLPDGQPQHF.